The rows below give T cell receptor beta chains drawn from one sample of a study of blood T cell repertoires in COVID-19. Profiling relied on immunoSEQ multiplex PCR, and the TCRdb table lists in-frame clones only, not all of them. The sample has around 200,000 clones, about 80% seen once. The sequenced material came from peripheral blood. These receptor sequences come from a human donor with acute or convalescent COVID-19. The donor label of this sample is uncertain. CDR3s include the opening cysteine and the closing phenylalanine or tryptophan. D genes are given only for firm matches. Clone size is given for some rows only: seen once, a few or many times, or a class if the clone is expanded.

clone_size: NA
j_call: TRBJ2-3
v_call: TRBV24-1
d_call: TRBD1
cdr3_aa: CATSDPTGGRQDTQYF
cdr3_nt: TGTGCCACCAGTGACCCTACAGGGGGCCGACAAGATACGCAGTATTTT

clone_size: NA
j_call: TRBJ1-1
v_call: TRBV7-9
d_call: NA
cdr3_aa: CASSRRDEAFF
cdr3_nt: TGTGCCAGCAGCCGCCGAGATGAAGCTTTCTTT

clone_size: NA
j_call: TRBJ2-5
v_call: TRBV28
d_call: NA
cdr3_aa: CASSFGTSQETQYF
cdr3_nt: TGTGCCAGCAGTTTCGGGACATCCCAAGAGACCCAGTACTTC

clone_size: NA
j_call: TRBJ2-7
v_call: TRBV27
d_call: TRBD2
cdr3_aa: CASSSLAGGLGEQYF
cdr3_nt: TGTGCCAGCAGTTCACTAGCGGGAGGGCTCGGCGAGCAGTACTTC

clone_size: many
j_call: TRBJ1-5
v_call: TRBV3-1/TRBV3-2
d_call: NA
cdr3_aa: CASSQDTGQPQHF
cdr3_nt: TGTGCCAGCAGCCAAGATACAGGTCAGCCCCAGCATTTT

clone_size: NA
j_call: TRBJ2-1
v_call: TRBV6-5
d_call: TRBD2
cdr3_aa: CASSYGAGGPDEQFF
cdr3_nt: TGTGCCAGCAGTTACGGAGCGGGGGGGCCGGATGAGCAGTTCTTC

clone_size: NA
j_call: TRBJ2-2
v_call: TRBV18
d_call: TRBD1
cdr3_aa: CASSPLTGGNTGELFF
cdr3_nt: TGTGCCAGCTCACCGTTGACAGGGGGCAACACCGGGGAGCTGTTTTTT

clone_size: NA
j_call: TRBJ2-5
v_call: TRBV3-1/TRBV3-2
d_call: TRBD2
cdr3_aa: CASSQATGGQGETQYF
cdr3_nt: TGTGCCAGCAGCCAAGCGACGGGGGGGCAGGGAGAGACCCAGTACTTC

clone_size: NA
j_call: TRBJ2-1
v_call: TRBV7-2
d_call: NA
cdr3_aa: CASSPFYNEQFF
cdr3_nt: TGTGCCAGCAGCCCCTTTTACAATGAGCAGTTCTTC

clone_size: NA
j_call: TRBJ2-4
v_call: TRBV29-1
d_call: NA
cdr3_aa: CSVVPLDFKNIQYF
cdr3_nt: TGCAGCGTTGTGCCGCTGGACTTCAAAAACATTCAGTACTTC

clone_size: NA
j_call: TRBJ2-5
v_call: TRBV11-3
d_call: TRBD1
cdr3_aa: CASSPDRDGTQYF
cdr3_nt: TGTGCCAGCAGCCCGGACAGGGATGGGACCCAGTACTTC

clone_size: NA
j_call: TRBJ2-5
v_call: TRBV28
d_call: TRBD2
cdr3_aa: CASSTPRLAGEAKTQYF
cdr3_nt: TGTGCCAGCAGTACTCCTCGACTAGCGGGAGAGGCGAAGACCCAGTACTTC

clone_size: once
j_call: TRBJ1-1
v_call: TRBV19
d_call: TRBD1
cdr3_aa: CASSGTGTGDEAFF
cdr3_nt: TGTGCCAGTAGTGGAACCGGGACAGGGGATGAAGCTTTCTTT

clone_size: NA
j_call: TRBJ1-2
v_call: TRBV30
d_call: NA
cdr3_aa: CSGEGDRKGYTF
cdr3_nt: TGTTCGGGGGAGGGAGATCGAAAAGGCTACACCTTC

clone_size: NA
j_call: TRBJ2-2
v_call: TRBV7-3
d_call: TRBD2
cdr3_aa: CASSLRGGRGNTGELFF
cdr3_nt: TGTGCCAGCAGCTTACGCGGCGGGAGAGGGAACACCGGGGAGCTGTTTTTT

clone_size: NA
j_call: TRBJ2-2
v_call: TRBV7-9
d_call: TRBD1
cdr3_aa: CASSGQGGTGELFF
cdr3_nt: TGTGCCAGCAGCGGACAGGGAGGCACCGGGGAGCTGTTTTTT

clone_size: NA
j_call: TRBJ2-6
v_call: TRBV19
d_call: TRBD2
cdr3_aa: CASSKGRVGDFLFSGANVLTF
cdr3_nt: TGTGCCAGTAGTAAAGGGAGGGTGGGGGACTTCCTATTCTCTGGGGCCAACGTCCTGACTTTC

clone_size: once
j_call: TRBJ1-1
v_call: TRBV12-3/TRBV12-4
d_call: NA
cdr3_aa: CASSFSGERAFF
cdr3_nt: TGTGCCAGCAGTTTTTCAGGGGAGAGGGCTTTCTTT

clone_size: NA
j_call: TRBJ2-3
v_call: TRBV30
d_call: TRBD2
cdr3_aa: CAWSWLAGDNTQYF
cdr3_nt: TGTGCCTGGAGTTGGCTAGCGGGCGATAATACGCAGTATTTT

clone_size: NA
j_call: TRBJ1-2
v_call: TRBV5-6
d_call: TRBD1
cdr3_aa: CASRTGTGGIGYTF
cdr3_nt: TGTGCCAGCAGAACCGGGACAGGGGGCATCGGCTACACCTTC

clone_size: NA
j_call: TRBJ1-6
v_call: TRBV30
d_call: NA
cdr3_aa: CAWSPLGGLSNSPLHF
cdr3_nt: TGTGCCTGGAGCCCCCTGGGGGGGCTAAGTAATTCACCCCTCCACTTT

clone_size: NA
j_call: TRBJ2-2
v_call: TRBV4-2
d_call: NA
cdr3_aa: CASSQGVGETNTGELFF
cdr3_nt: TGTGCCAGCAGCCAAGGGGTGGGAGAGACTAACACCGGGGAGCTGTTTTTT

clone_size: NA
j_call: TRBJ2-4
v_call: TRBV6-1
d_call: TRBD1
cdr3_aa: CASSEQGAGAKNIQYF
cdr3_nt: TGTGCCAGCAGTGAACAGGGGGCAGGGGCCAAAAACATTCAGTACTTC

clone_size: once
j_call: TRBJ1-6
v_call: TRBV9
d_call: NA
cdr3_aa: CASSVGAGSYNSPLHF
cdr3_nt: TGTGCCAGCAGCGTAGGGGCAGGCTCCTATAATTCACCCCTCCACTTT

clone_size: few
j_call: TRBJ1-2
v_call: TRBV5-4
d_call: NA
cdr3_aa: CASSLETGSNGYTF
cdr3_nt: TGTGCCAGCAGCCTAGAGACAGGAAGCAATGGCTACACCTTC

clone_size: NA
j_call: TRBJ1-1
v_call: TRBV11-3
d_call: NA
cdr3_aa: CASSLNGATEAFF
cdr3_nt: TGTGCCAGCAGCTTAAATGGGGCCACTGAAGCTTTCTTT

clone_size: few
j_call: TRBJ2-1
v_call: TRBV12-3/TRBV12-4
d_call: NA
cdr3_aa: CASSGASNEQFF
cdr3_nt: TGTGCCAGCAGTGGGGCGAGTAATGAGCAGTTCTTC

clone_size: NA
j_call: TRBJ2-7
v_call: TRBV11-1
d_call: TRBD1
cdr3_aa: CASSLEDRVEQYF
cdr3_nt: TGTGCCAGCAGCTTAGAGGACAGGGTCGAGCAGTACTTC

clone_size: NA
j_call: TRBJ2-5
v_call: TRBV3-1/TRBV3-2
d_call: NA
cdr3_aa: CASSQDQPTKGETQYF
cdr3_nt: TGTGCCAGCAGCCAAGATCAACCGACTAAGGGAGAGACCCAGTACTTC

clone_size: NA
j_call: TRBJ2-2
v_call: TRBV5-1
d_call: NA
cdr3_aa: CASSPLDGTNTGELFF
cdr3_nt: TGCGCCAGCAGCCCTCTTGACGGGACAAACACCGGGGAGCTGTTTTTT

clone_size: NA
j_call: TRBJ2-1
v_call: TRBV5-1
d_call: NA
cdr3_aa: CASSLSQAYNEQFF
cdr3_nt: TGCGCCAGCAGCTTGAGTCAGGCCTACAATGAGCAGTTCTTC

clone_size: once
j_call: TRBJ1-2
v_call: TRBV5-6
d_call: TRBD1
cdr3_aa: CASSSTGQPYGYTF
cdr3_nt: TGTGCCAGCAGCTCAACGGGACAGCCCTATGGCTACACCTTC

clone_size: NA
j_call: TRBJ2-2
v_call: TRBV12-5
d_call: TRBD2
cdr3_aa: CASGLGLAGGPGELFF
cdr3_nt: TGTGCTAGTGGTCTCGGACTAGCGGGGGGCCCCGGGGAGCTGTTTTTT

clone_size: NA
j_call: TRBJ1-5
v_call: TRBV7-9
d_call: TRBD1
cdr3_aa: CASSLGQGEGPQHF
cdr3_nt: TGTGCCAGCAGCTTGGGACAGGGGGAAGGGCCCCAGCATTTT

clone_size: NA
j_call: TRBJ2-7
v_call: TRBV18
d_call: TRBD2
cdr3_aa: CASSRSGGSSSYEQYF
cdr3_nt: TGTGCCAGCTCACGGAGCGGGGGGTCAAGCTCCTACGAGCAGTACTTC

clone_size: once
j_call: TRBJ1-4
v_call: TRBV6-5
d_call: NA
cdr3_aa: CAVPRDKTEKLFF
cdr3_nt: TGTGCCGTTCCCCGGGACAAGACTGAAAAACTGTTTTTT

clone_size: once
j_call: TRBJ2-1
v_call: TRBV7-2
d_call: NA
cdr3_aa: CASSLAGGEQFF
cdr3_nt: TGTGCCAGCAGCTTAGCGGGAGGTGAGCAGTTCTTC

clone_size: NA
j_call: TRBJ2-1
v_call: TRBV18
d_call: NA
cdr3_aa: CASSTRDVGNEQFF
cdr3_nt: TGTGCCAGCTCAACTAGGGATGTCGGCAATGAGCAGTTCTTC

clone_size: few
j_call: TRBJ1-6
v_call: TRBV7-9
d_call: TRBD1
cdr3_aa: CASTHSGGDSPLHF
cdr3_nt: TGTGCCAGCACTCACTCAGGGGGCGATTCACCCCTCCACTTT

clone_size: once
j_call: TRBJ1-5
v_call: TRBV3-1/TRBV3-2
d_call: NA
cdr3_aa: CASSPGTNSNQPQHF
cdr3_nt: TGTGCCAGCAGTCCCGGGACAAATAGCAATCAGCCCCAGCATTTT

clone_size: NA
j_call: TRBJ2-2
v_call: TRBV7-6
d_call: TRBD2
cdr3_aa: CASSLRAGVTNTGELFF
cdr3_nt: TGTGCCAGCAGCTTACGGGCGGGGGTGACGAACACCGGGGAGCTGTTTTTT

clone_size: NA
j_call: TRBJ2-1
v_call: TRBV6-5
d_call: TRBD2
cdr3_aa: CASRGLAVYNEQFF
cdr3_nt: TGTGCCAGCAGAGGACTAGCGGTGTACAATGAGCAGTTCTTC

clone_size: NA
j_call: TRBJ2-3
v_call: TRBV2
d_call: TRBD2
cdr3_aa: CASRLAGADTQYF
cdr3_nt: TGTGCCAGCAGACTAGCGGGAGCAGATACGCAGTATTTT

clone_size: once
j_call: TRBJ2-5
v_call: TRBV20-1
d_call: TRBD2
cdr3_aa: CSASAASGSGETQYF
cdr3_nt: TGCAGTGCTAGTGCGGCTAGCGGGAGTGGAGAGACCCAGTACTTC

clone_size: NA
j_call: TRBJ2-5
v_call: TRBV2
d_call: TRBD2
cdr3_aa: CASRGGPRQETQYF
cdr3_nt: TGTGCCAGCCGCGGGGGGCCGCGTCAAGAGACCCAGTACTTC

clone_size: NA
j_call: TRBJ1-2
v_call: TRBV3-1/TRBV3-2
d_call: TRBD1
cdr3_aa: CASSPQGVNGYTF
cdr3_nt: TGTGCCAGCAGCCCCCAGGGGGTAAATGGCTACACCTTC

clone_size: NA
j_call: TRBJ2-3
v_call: TRBV3-1/TRBV3-2
d_call: TRBD2
cdr3_aa: CASSLRTSGTADTQYF
cdr3_nt: TGTGCCAGCAGCTTAAGGACTAGCGGGACGGCAGATACGCAGTATTTT

clone_size: NA
j_call: TRBJ1-2
v_call: TRBV19
d_call: TRBD1
cdr3_aa: CASSKGWDRAYGYTF
cdr3_nt: TGTGCCAGTAGTAAAGGATGGGACAGGGCCTATGGCTACACCTTC

clone_size: once
j_call: TRBJ2-7
v_call: TRBV18
d_call: NA
cdr3_aa: CASSPSSGDEQYF
cdr3_nt: TGTGCCAGCTCACCGTCATCAGGGGACGAGCAGTACTTC

clone_size: NA
j_call: TRBJ2-4
v_call: TRBV6-1
d_call: TRBD2
cdr3_aa: CASSVVIAGGKNIQYF
cdr3_nt: TGTGCCAGCAGTGTCGTGATAGCGGGGGGGAAAAACATTCAGTACTTC

clone_size: NA
j_call: TRBJ1-2
v_call: TRBV10-3
d_call: TRBD1
cdr3_aa: CAISVGTGLMSLYGYTF
cdr3_nt: TGTGCCATCAGTGTAGGGACAGGGTTAATGTCCCTCTATGGCTACACCTTC

clone_size: NA
j_call: TRBJ2-5
v_call: TRBV11-1
d_call: TRBD2
cdr3_aa: CASSPSTGGEETQYF
cdr3_nt: TGTGCCAGCAGCCCCAGCACGGGAGGGGAAGAGACCCAGTACTTC

clone_size: NA
j_call: TRBJ2-7
v_call: TRBV19
d_call: NA
cdr3_aa: CASSIRGAGIYEQYF
cdr3_nt: TGTGCCAGTAGTATTCGGGGGGCTGGGATCTACGAGCAGTACTTC

clone_size: few
j_call: TRBJ1-2
v_call: TRBV4-1
d_call: TRBD1
cdr3_aa: CASSGTGGPLANYGYTF
cdr3_nt: TGCGCCAGCAGTGGGACAGGGGGCCCGTTAGCTAACTATGGCTACACCTTC